This T cell receptor beta chain was profiled in a study of early T cells in non-severe SARS-CoV-2 infection. At the level of the study: Sequencing used unsorted whole-blood bulk RNA, so chains lack pairing.

This clonotype was counted many times. Its cognate antigen is unknown. Molecules of cDNA were individually given unique molecular identifiers that were attached to them. TCRdb fed the 5' RACE reads into MiXCR, producing one record per CDR3 protein. The data hold 20,000 to 25,000 distinct CDR3 sequences, with approximately 4.6% observed a single time. Study-level points and caveats: VDJdb matching, biased toward anti-spike CD8 responses, missed private and CD4 specificities.

The CDR3 totals 16 residues. In germline, CDR1 is SQVTM, CDR2 ANQGSEA. V lost 4 bases and J 6 bases, leaving 19 bases between the germline ends. This chain uses TRBV29-1 with TRBJ2-6; a possible D gene is TRBD1 (6 bases). Sequencing was carried out using whole blood. The sequence was collected from an adult who was a healthcare worker with PCR-confirmed SARS-CoV-2 infection or an uninfected control (not recorded which). The CDR3 DNA reads TGCAGCGTTGCCCCCGAAACAGGGTCAGCGGCCAACGTCCTGACTTTC. Amino acids: CSVAPETGSAANVLTF.